This T cell receptor (beta chain) emerged from a study of blood T cell repertoires in COVID-19. Looking at the study overall: Sites across the United States, Italy and Spain contributed samples from acute and convalescent COVID-19. The analysed material was cDNA or gDNA that came from T cells, B-cell-depleted T cells, or PBMCs.

In the original analysis: Amplified reference gene primers provided the basis for estimating nucleated cell counts. Only in-frame clones appear in the TCRdb table, and some are missing; sequencing was by immunoSEQ multiplex PCR. V, J and clone size derive from that table, while D and trimming were established from the DNA sequence. The profile shows 270,000 or so clones, about 89% of them singletons. Losses at the gene ends were 4 bases for V and 3 bases for J; bases not matched to a gene: 5. Germline V gene sequence: CDR1 SGHRS, CDR2 YFSETQ. The CDR3 loop spans 14 amino acids. Sequenced sample: peripheral blood. V and J are TRBV5-1 and TRBJ1-1; 8 bases match TRBD1. This TCR derives from a man aged 40-49 years with acute or convalescent COVID-19. For the CDR3, the DNA is TGCGCCAGCAGCGGGACAGGCCCGGACACTGAAGCTTTCTTT. Translated: CASSGTGPDTEAFF.